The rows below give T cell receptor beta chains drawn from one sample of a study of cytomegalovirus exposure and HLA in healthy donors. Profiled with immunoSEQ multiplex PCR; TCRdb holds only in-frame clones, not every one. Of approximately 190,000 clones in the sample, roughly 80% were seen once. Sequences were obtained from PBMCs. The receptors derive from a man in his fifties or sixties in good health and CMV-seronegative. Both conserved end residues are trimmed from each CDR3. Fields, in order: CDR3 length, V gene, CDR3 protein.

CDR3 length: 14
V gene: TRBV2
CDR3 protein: ASSLPTGTVNTEAF

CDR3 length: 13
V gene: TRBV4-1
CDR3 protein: ASSRGGLSYNEQF

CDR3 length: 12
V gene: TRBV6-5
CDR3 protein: ASSTGTGGRRQY

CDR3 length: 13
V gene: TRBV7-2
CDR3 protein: ASTYRDRGNNEQF

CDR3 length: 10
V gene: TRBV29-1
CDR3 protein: SVSQGVTEAF

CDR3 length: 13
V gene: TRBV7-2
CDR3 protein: ASSTRQTFTDTQY

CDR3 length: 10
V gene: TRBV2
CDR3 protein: ATRDSGEKLF

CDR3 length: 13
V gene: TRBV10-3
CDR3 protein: AISDGQGRSYEQY

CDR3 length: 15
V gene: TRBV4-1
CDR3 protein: ASSHLGQGATNEKLF

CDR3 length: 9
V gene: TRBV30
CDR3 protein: AWTGEGGYT

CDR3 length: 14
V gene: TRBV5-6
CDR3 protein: ASSSSARARNSPLH

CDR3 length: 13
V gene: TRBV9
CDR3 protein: ASSNTLGGEETQY

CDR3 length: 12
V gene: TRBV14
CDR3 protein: ASSQVGGYTEAF

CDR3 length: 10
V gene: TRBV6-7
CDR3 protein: ASSQIDYEQY

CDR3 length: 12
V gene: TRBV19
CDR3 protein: AQTGGESSYEQY

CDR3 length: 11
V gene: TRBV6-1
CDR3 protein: ASQGLKGNTIY

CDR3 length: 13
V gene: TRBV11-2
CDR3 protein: ASSFNGISGNTIY

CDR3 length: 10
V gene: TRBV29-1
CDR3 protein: SVGRFGTEAF

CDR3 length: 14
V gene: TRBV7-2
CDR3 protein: ASSSGQLVRNQPQH

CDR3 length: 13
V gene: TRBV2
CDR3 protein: ASSDPGGFNSPLH

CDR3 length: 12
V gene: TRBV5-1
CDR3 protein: ASSTGKSTDTQY

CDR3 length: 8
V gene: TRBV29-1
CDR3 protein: SGTHITQY

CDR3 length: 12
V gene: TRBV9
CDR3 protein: ASSEDTLNTEAF

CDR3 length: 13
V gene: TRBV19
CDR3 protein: ASSTSDSTNEKLF

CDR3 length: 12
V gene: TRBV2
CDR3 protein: ASSGTGSSYEQY

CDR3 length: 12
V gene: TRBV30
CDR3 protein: AWSVEDPNTEAF

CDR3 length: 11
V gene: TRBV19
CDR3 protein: ASSSLGGDGYT

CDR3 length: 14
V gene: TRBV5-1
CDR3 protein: ASSLAQRGSYNEQF

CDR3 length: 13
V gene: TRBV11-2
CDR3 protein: ASSLSQGLNYGYT